This record looks at one T cell receptor (beta chain) sequence and its context. The source of the sample is a study of CD4+ T cells in melanoma. Between the trimmed V and J ends, which lost 11 bases and 0 bases, there was a span of 16 bases. Germline V CDR1 and CDR2: MNHEY, SVGAGI. There are 15 residues in the CDR3. Sequencing used immunoSEQ multiplex PCR; TCRdb keeps in-frame clones, though not all of them. The sample consists of 20,000 to 25,000 clones, over 70% of them appearing once. The V gene is TRBV6-5, the J gene TRBJ1-4, with D uncertain. The receptor was isolated from a human donor with melanoma. Sequences were obtained from cells from a culture (not recorded whether cultured in vitro). CDR3 residues: CAPVKDQATNEKLFF. The DNA of the CDR3 is TGTGCCCCAGTTAAGGATCAAGCAACTAATGAAAAACTGTTTTTT.